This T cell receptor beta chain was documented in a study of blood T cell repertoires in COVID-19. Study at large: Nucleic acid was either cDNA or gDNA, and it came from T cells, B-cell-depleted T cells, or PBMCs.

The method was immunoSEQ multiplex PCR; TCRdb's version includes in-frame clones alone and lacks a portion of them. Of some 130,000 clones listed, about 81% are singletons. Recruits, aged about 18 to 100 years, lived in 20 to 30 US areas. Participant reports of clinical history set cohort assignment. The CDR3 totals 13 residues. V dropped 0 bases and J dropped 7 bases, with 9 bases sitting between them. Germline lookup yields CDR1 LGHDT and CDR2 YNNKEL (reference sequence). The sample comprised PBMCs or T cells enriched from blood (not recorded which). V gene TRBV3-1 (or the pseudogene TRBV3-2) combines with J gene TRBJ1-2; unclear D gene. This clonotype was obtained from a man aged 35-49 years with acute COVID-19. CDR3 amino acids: CASSQDEGFGYTF. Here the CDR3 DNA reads TGTGCCAGCAGCCAAGACGAGGGCTTTGGCTACACCTTC.